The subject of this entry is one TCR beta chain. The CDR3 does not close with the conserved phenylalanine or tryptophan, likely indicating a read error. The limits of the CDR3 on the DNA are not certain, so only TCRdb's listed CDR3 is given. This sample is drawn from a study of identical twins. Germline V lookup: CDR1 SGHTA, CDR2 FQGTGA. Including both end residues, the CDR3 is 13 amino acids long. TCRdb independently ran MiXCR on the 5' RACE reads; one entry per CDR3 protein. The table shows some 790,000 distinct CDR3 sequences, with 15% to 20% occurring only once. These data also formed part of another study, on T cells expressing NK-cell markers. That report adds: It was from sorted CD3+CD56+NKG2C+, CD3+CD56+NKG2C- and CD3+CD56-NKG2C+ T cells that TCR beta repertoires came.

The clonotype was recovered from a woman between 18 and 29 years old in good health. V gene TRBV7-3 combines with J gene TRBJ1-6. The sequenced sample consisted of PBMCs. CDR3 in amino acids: CASSTGRAFTPPL.